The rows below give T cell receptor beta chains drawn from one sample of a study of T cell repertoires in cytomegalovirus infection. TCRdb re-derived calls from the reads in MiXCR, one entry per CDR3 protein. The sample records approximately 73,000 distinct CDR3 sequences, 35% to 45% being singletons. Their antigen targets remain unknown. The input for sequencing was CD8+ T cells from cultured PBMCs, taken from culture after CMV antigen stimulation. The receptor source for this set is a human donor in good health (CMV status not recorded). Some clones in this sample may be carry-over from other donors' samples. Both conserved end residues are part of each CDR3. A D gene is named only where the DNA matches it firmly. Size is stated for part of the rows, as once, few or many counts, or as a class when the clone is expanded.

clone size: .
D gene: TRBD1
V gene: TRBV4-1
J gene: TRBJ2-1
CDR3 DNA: TGCGCCAGCAGCCAAGATCCTTCGACAGGGGTTTTCTTTAATGAGCAGTTCTTC
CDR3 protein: CASSQDPSTGVFFNEQFF

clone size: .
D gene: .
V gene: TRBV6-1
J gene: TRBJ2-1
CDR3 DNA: TGTGCCAGCCACATCCCGGAGACAGGGAGGAATGAGCAGTTCTTC
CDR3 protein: CASHIPETGRNEQFF

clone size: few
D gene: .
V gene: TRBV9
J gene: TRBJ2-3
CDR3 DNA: TGTGCCAGCAGCGTAGAAGGAGGCTGGGCAGATACGCAGTATTTT
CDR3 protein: CASSVEGGWADTQYF

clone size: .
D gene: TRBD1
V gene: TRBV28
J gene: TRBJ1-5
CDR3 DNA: TGTGCCAGCAGTTTCACCGGGACAGGGCGCAATCAGCCCCAGCATTTT
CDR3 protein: CASSFTGTGRNQPQHF

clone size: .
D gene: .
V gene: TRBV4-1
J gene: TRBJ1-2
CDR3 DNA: TGCGCCAGCAGCCCCCTAGTAGGAGCAGGCTACACCTTC
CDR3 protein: CASSPLVGAGYTF

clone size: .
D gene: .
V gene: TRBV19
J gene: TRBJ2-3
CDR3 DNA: TGTGCCAGTAGTTACGCGGCAGATACGCAGTATTTT
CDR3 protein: CASSYAADTQYF

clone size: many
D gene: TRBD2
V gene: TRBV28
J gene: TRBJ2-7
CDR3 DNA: TGTGCCAGCAGGAGGACTAGCGGGGGGATCTACGAGCAGTACTTC
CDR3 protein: CASRRTSGGIYEQYF

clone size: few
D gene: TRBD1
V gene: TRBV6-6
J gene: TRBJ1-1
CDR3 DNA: TGTGCCAGCAGTTACTCTTTGACAGGGATCACTGAAGCTTTCTTT
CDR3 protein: CASSYSLTGITEAFF

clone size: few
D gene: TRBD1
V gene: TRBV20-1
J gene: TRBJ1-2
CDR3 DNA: TGCAGTGCTCCTGACAGGGATATTGGCTACACCTTC
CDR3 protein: CSAPDRDIGYTF

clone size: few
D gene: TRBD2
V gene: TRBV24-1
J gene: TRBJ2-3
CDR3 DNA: TGTGCCACCAGTAAGACCGCGGGGGGGGATGGGGATACGCAGTATTTT
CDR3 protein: CATSKTAGGDGDTQYF

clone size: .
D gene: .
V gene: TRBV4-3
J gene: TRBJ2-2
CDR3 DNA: TGCGCCAGCAGCCAAGATCTTGGCGGTTACACCGGGGAGCTGTTTTTT
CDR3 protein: CASSQDLGGYTGELFF

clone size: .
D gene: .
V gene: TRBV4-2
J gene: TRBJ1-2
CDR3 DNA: TGTGCCAGCAGCCAAGATCGGACCGCATCAAGAGCTTACGGCTACACCTTC
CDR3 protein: CASSQDRTASRAYGYTF

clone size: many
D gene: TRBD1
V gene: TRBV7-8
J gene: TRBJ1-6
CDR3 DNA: TGTGCCAGCAGCTCCTCGGGACAGAGCCTTGGCTCCTATAATTCACCCCTCCACTTT
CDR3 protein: CASSSSGQSLGSYNSPLHF

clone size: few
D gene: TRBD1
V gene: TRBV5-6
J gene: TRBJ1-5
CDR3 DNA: TGTGCCAGCAGCTTCTTTGGGACAGGGGGAGGGCAGCCCCAGCATTTT
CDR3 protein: CASSFFGTGGGQPQHF

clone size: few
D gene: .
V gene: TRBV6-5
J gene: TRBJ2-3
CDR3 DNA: TGTGCCAGCAGTTATACCGGGGGCGCTGATACGCAGTATTTT
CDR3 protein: CASSYTGGADTQYF

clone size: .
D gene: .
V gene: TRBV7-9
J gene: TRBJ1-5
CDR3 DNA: TGTGCCAGCAGCCCTTCCCCCGGGGCCCTACTTGGCAATCAGCCCCAGCATTTT
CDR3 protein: CASSPSPGALLGNQPQHF

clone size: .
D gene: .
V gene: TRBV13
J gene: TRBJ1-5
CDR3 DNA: TGTGCCAGCAGCGAGGGGGGTTATAATCAGCCCCAGCATTTT
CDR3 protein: CASSEGGYNQPQHF

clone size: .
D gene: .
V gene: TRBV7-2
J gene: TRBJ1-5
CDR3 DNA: TGTGCCAGCAGCTTAGTTCCGGCAGTTAGCAATCAGCCCCAGCATTTT
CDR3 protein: CASSLVPAVSNQPQHF

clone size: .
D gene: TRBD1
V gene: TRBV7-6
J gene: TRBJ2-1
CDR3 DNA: TGTGCCAGCAGCGCTCAGACAGGGGGCTCCTACAATGAGCAGTTCTTC
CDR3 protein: CASSAQTGGSYNEQFF

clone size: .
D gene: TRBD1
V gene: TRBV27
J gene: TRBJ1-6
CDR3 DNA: TGTGCCAGCAGTTTCGAGACGGAACAGGGGAGTTATAATTCACCCCTCCACTTT
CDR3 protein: CASSFETEQGSYNSPLHF

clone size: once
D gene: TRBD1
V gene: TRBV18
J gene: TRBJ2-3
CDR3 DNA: TGTGCCAGCTCACCGTACGAAAGACAGGGCCAGACCACAGATACGCAGTATTTT
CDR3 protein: CASSPYERQGQTTDTQYF

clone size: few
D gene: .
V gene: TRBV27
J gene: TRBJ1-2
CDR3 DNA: TGTGCCAGCAGCGCAACAGGGTCGTTCTACTATGGCTACACCTTC
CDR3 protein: CASSATGSFYYGYTF

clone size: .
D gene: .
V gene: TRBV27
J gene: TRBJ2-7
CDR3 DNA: TGTGCCAGCAGTTTACTCGGGGACGAGCAGTACTTC
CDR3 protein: CASSLLGDEQYF

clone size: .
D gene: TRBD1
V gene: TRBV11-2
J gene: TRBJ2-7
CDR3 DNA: TGTGCCAGCAGGGAATGGGACAGCTACGAGCAATACTTC
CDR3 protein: CASREWDSYEQYF

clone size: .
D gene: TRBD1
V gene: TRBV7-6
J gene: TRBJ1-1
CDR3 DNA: TGTGCCAGCAGCCCCACCGGGACAGGGGCTAACACTGAAGCTTTCTTT
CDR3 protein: CASSPTGTGANTEAFF

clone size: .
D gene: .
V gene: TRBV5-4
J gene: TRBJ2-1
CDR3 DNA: TGTGCCAGCAGCTCCACAGGGTTCGGCGGTGAGCAGTTCTTC
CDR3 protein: CASSSTGFGGEQFF

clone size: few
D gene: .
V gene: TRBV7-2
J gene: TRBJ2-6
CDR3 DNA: TGTGCCAGCAGCCCCGGTAGGGGTTACTCTGGGGCCAACGTCCTGACTTTC
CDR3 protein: CASSPGRGYSGANVLTF

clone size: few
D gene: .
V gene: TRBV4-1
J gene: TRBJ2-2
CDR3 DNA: TGCGCCAGCAGCCAAGAGCCGCAGGGTTCTGGGTCCGGGGAGCTGTTTTTT
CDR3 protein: CASSQEPQGSGSGELFF

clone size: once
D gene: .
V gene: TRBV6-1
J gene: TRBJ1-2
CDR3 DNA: TGTGCCAGCAGTGAATTGGGTATGGGGCTTTCTAACTATGGCTACACCTTC
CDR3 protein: CASSELGMGLSNYGYTF

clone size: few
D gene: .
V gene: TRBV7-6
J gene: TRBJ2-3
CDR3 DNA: TGTGCCAGCAGCTCCCCGCTTGGAGTAAGCACAGATACGCAGTATTTT
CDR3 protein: CASSSPLGVSTDTQYF

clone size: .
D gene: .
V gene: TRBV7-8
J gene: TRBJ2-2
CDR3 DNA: TGTGCCAGCAGCCTTAAATCAGGACTTTCGAACACCGGGGAGCTGTTTTTT
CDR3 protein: CASSLKSGLSNTGELFF

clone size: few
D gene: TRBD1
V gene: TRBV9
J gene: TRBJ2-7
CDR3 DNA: TGTGCCAGCAGCGTAGAAGGACAGGGGACCGAGCAGTACTTC
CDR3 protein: CASSVEGQGTEQYF

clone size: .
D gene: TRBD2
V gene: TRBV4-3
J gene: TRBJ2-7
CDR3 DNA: TGCGCCAGCAGCCAAGATGTGGCTAGCGGGGACTCCTACGAGCAGTACTTC
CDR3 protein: CASSQDVASGDSYEQYF

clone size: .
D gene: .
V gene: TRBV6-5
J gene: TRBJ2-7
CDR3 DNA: TGTGCCGCAGGGGAGATCGCCTACGAGCAGTACTTC
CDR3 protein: CAAGEIAYEQYF

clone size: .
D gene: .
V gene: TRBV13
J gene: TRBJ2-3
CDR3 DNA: TGTGCCAGCAGCTTAGGCTCCAGCACAGATACGCAGTATTTT
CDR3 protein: CASSLGSSTDTQYF

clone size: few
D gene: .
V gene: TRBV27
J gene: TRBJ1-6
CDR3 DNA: TGTGCCAGCAGTTTACGGCCAAAGGATAAGTCCCTCCACTTT
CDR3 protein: CASSLRPKDKSLHF

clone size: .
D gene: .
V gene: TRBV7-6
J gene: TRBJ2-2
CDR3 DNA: TGTGCCAGCAGCTTAGTTGGCGGTACGAACACCGGGGAGCTGTTTTTT
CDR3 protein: CASSLVGGTNTGELFF

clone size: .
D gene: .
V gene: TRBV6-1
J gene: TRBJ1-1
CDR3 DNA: TGTGCCAGCTGGCAGACGGTCCCTGAAGCTTTCTTT
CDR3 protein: CASWQTVPEAFF

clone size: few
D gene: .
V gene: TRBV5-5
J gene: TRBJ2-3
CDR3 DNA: TGTGCCAGCACCCTTGGACAGAGCACAGATACGCAGTATTTT
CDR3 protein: CASTLGQSTDTQYF

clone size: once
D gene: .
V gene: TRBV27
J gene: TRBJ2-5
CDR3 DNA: TGTGCCAGCAGTTTGATGGGGCCCGGGGCCCAGTACTTC
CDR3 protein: CASSLMGPGAQYF

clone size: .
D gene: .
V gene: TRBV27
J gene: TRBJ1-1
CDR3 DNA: TGTGCCAGCAGTTTGGACGTGAACACTGAAGCTTTCTTT
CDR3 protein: CASSLDVNTEAFF

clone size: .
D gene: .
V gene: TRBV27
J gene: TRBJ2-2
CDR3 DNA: TGTGCCAGCCAACCGGGCAGGGCACCCGGGGAGCTGTTTTTT
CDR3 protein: CASQPGRAPGELFF

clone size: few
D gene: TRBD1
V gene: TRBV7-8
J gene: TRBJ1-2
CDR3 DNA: TGTGCCAGCAGCCTCGGGACAGAATATGGCTACACCTTC
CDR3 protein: CASSLGTEYGYTF

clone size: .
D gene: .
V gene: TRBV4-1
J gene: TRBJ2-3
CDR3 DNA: TGCGCCAGCAGCCTCAGGCATGCATTGACCACAGATACGCAGTATTTT
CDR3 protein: CASSLRHALTTDTQYF

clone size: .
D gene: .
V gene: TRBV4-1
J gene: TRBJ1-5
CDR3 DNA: TGCGCCAGCAGCCAAGTTCCGGGGGACAATCAGCCCCAGCATTTT
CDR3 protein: CASSQVPGDNQPQHF

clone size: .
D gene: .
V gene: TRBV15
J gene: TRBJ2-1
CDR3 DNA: TGTGCCACCAGTCGACGGAACTCCTACAATGAGCAGTTCTTC
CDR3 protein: CATSRRNSYNEQFF

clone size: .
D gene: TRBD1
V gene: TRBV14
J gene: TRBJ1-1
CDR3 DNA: TGTGCCAGCAGCCAAAGGTTGGGGACAGGGTTGAACACTGAAGCTTTCTTT
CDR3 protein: CASSQRLGTGLNTEAFF

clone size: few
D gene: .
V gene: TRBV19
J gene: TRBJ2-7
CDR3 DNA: TGTGCCAGTAGTATAGACCTCCGGGACGAGCAGTACTTC
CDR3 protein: CASSIDLRDEQYF

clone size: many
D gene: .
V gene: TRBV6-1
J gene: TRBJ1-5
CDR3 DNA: TGTGCCAGCAGTGAAGAAGACGGACCTCAGCCCCAGCATTTT
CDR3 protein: CASSEEDGPQPQHF

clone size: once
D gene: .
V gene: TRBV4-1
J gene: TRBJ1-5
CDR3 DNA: TGCGCCAGCAGCCAAGATAGTCCAGACAATCAGCCCCAGCATTTT
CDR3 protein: CASSQDSPDNQPQHF

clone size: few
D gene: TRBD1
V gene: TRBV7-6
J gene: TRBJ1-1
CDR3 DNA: TGTGCCAGCAGCGCCCGACAGGGTAGTATGAACACTGAAGCTTTCTTT
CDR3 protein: CASSARQGSMNTEAFF

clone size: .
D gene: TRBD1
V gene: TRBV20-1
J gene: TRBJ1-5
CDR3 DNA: TGCAGTGCTAATGAAGGCACCGGGACAGAGACCGTTCGAGGAAATCAGCCCCAGCATTTT
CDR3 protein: CSANEGTGTETVRGNQPQHF

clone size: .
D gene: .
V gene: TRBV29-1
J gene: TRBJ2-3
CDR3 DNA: TGCAGCGTTGGTGGACTGCAGCAGGGCGCGCAGTATTTT
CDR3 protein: CSVGGLQQGAQYF

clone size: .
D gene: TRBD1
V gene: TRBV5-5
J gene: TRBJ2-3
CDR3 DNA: TGTGCCAGCGGGGACAGGGGGCTGGCAGATACGCAGTATTTT
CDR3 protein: CASGDRGLADTQYF

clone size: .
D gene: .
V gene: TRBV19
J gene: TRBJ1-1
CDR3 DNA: TGTGCCAGCGTAAGGGGGGTTGACACTGAAGCTTTCTTT
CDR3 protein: CASVRGVDTEAFF

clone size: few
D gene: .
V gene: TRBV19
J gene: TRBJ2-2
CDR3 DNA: TGTGCCAGTAGTATAGATCTTTTGCGGGTTATGAACACCGGGGAGCTGTTTTTT
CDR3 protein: CASSIDLLRVMNTGELFF

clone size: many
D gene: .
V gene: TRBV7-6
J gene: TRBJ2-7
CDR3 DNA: TGTGCCAGCAGCCCCCGGGACGGGACGCGGCGGGAGCAGTACTTC
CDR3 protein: CASSPRDGTRREQYF

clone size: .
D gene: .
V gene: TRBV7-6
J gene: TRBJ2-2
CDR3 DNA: TGTGCCAGCAGCTTAAAGGGGCCCGGGGAGCTGTTTTTT
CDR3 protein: CASSLKGPGELFF

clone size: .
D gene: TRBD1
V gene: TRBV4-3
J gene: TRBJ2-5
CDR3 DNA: TGCGCCAGCAGCCAGGACAGGGGAACCGGGGAGACCCAGTACTTC
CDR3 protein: CASSQDRGTGETQYF